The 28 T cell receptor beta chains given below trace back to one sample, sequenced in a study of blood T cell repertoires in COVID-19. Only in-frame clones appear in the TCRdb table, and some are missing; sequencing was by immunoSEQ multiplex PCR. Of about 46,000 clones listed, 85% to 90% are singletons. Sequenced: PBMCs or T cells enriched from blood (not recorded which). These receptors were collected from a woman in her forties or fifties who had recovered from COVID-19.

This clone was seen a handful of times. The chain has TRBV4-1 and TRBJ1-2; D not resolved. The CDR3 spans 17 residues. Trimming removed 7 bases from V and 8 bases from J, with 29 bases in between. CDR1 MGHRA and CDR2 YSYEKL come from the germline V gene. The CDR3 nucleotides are TGCGCCAGCAAAGGTTTATTCGAATGGACGACTATGGAGGGCTACACCTTC. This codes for CASKGLFEWTTMEGYTF.

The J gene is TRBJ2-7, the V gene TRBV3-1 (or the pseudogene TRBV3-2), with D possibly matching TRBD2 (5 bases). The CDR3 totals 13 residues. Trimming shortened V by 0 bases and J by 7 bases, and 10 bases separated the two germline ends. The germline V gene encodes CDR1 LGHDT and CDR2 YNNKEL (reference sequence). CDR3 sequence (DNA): TGTGCCAGCAGCCAAGAACTAAGGAGGGAGCAGTACTTC. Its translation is CASSQELRREQYF.

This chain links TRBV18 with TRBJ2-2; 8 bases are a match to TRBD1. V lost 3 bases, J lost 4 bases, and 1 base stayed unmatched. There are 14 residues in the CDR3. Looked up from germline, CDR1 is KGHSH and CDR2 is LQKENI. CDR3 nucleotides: TGTGCCAGCTCACCGACAGGGGCCACCGGGGAGCTGTTTTTT. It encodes CASSPTGATGELFF.

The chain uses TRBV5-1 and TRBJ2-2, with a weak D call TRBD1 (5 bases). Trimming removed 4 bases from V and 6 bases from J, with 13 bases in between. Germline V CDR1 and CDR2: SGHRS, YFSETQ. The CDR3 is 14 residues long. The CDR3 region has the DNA TGCGCCAGCAGCCCGGATGGGGCGTCCGGGGAGCTGTTTTTT. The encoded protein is CASSPDGASGELFF.

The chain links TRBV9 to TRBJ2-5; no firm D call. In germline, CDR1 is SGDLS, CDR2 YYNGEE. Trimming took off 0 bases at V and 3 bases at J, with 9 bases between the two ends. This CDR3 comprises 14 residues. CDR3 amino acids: CASSVGAEEETQYF. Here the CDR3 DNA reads TGTGCCAGCAGCGTAGGGGCAGAAGAAGAGACCCAGTACTTC. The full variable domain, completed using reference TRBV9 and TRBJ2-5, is DSGVTQTPKHLITATGQRVTLRCSPRSGDLSVYWYQQSLDQGLQFLIQYYNGEERAKGNILERFSAQQFPDLHSELNLSSLELGDSALYFCASSVGAEEETQYFGPGTRLLVL.

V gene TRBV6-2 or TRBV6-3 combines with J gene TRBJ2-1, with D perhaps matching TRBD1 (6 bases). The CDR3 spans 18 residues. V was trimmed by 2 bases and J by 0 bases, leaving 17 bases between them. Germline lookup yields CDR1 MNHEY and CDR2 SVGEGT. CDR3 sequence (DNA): TGTGCCAGCAGTTACGGGATGGACAGCCAAAGCTCCTACAATGAGCAGTTCTTC. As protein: CASSYGMDSQSSYNEQFF.

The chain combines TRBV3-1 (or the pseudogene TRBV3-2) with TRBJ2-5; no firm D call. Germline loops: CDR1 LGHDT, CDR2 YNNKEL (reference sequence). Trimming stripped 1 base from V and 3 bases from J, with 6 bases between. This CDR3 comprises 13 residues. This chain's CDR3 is CASSQVREETQYF. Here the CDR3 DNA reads TGTGCCAGCAGCCAAGTGAGAGAAGAGACCCAGTACTTC.

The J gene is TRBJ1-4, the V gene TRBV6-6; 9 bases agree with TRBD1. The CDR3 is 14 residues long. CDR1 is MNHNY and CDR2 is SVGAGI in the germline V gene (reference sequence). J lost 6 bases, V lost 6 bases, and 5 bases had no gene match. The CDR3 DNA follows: TGTGCCAGCAGCACCGGGACAGGGCATGAAAAACTGTTTTTT. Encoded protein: CASSTGTGHEKLFF.

CDR3 residues: CASSPQVYEQYF. The DNA of the CDR3 is TGTGCCAGCAGTCCACAGGTCTACGAGCAGTACTTC. J is TRBJ2-7 and V is TRBV2; D possibly corresponds to TRBD1 (5 bases). The CDR3 covers 12 residues. Trimming shortened V by 5 bases and J by 3 bases, and 8 bases separated the two germline ends. CDR1 and CDR2 from the germline V gene are SNHLY and FYNNEI.

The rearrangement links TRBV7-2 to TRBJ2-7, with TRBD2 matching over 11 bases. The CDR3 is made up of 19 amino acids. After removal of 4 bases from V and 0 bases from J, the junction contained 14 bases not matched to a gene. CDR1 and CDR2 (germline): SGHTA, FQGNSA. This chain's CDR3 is CASSYRLAGTDRSSYEQYF. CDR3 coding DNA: TGTGCCAGCAGCTACCGACTAGCGGGGACGGATAGGAGCTCCTACGAGCAGTACTTC.

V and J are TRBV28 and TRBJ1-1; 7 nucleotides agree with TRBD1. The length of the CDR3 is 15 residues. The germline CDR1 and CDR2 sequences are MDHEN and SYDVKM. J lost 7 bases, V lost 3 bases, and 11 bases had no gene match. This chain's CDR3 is CASSFEGTGAVEAFF. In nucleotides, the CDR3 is TGTGCCAGCAGTTTTGAGGGAACAGGGGCAGTTGAAGCTTTCTTT.

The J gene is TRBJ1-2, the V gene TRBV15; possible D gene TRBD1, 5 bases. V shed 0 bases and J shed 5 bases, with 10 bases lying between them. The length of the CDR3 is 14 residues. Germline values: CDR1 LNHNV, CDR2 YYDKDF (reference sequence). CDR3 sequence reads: CATSRETGPYGYTF. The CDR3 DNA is TGTGCCACCAGCAGAGAAACAGGCCCATATGGCTACACCTTC.

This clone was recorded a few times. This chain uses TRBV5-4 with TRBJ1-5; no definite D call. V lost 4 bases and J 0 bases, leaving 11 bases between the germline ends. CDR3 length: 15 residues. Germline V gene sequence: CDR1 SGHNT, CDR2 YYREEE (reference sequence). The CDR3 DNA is TGTGCCAGCAGCCCAGGCCCCCGTAGCAATCAGCCCCAGCATTTT. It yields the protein CASSPGPRSNQPQHF.

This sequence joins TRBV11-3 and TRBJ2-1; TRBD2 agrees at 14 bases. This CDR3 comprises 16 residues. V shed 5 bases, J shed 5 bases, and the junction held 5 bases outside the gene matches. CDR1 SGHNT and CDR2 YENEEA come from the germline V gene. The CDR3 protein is CASSVRTSGRNNEQFF. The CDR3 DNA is TGTGCCAGCAGCGTCAGGACTAGCGGGAGGAACAATGAGCAGTTCTTC.

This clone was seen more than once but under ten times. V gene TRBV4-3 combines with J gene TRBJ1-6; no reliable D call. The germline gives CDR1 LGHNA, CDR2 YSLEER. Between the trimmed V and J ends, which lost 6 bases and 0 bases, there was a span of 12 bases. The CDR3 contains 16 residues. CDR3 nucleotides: TGCGCCAGCAGGCGGGAACTTAGCTCCTATAATTCACCCCTCCACTTT. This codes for CASRRELSSYNSPLHF.

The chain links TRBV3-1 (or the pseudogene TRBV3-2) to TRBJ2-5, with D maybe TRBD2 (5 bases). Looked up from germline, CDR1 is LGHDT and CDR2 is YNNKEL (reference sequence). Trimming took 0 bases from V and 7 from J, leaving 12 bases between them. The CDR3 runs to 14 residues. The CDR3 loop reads CASSQEDSGVTQYF. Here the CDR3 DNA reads TGTGCCAGCAGCCAAGAGGACTCCGGGGTGACCCAGTACTTC.

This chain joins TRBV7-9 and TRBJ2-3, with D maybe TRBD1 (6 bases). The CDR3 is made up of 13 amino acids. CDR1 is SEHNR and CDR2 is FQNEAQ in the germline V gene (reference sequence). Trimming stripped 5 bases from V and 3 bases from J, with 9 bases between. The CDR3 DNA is TGTGCCAGCAGCCGGACAGAAACAGATACGCAGTATTTT. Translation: CASSRTETDTQYF.

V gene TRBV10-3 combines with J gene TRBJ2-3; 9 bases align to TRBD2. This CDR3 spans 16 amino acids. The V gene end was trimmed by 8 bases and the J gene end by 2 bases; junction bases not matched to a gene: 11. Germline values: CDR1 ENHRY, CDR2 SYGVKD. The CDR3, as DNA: TGTGCCATCGGGGGGGCTAGCGGGGTTTCCACAGATACGCAGTATTTT. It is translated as CAIGGASGVSTDTQYF.

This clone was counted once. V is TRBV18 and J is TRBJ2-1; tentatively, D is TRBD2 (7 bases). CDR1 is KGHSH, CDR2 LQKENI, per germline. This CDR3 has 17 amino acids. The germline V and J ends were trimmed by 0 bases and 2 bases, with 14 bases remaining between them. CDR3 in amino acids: CASSPPFPRGPYNEQFF. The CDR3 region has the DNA TGTGCCAGCTCACCACCGTTTCCGCGGGGGCCCTACAATGAGCAGTTCTTC.

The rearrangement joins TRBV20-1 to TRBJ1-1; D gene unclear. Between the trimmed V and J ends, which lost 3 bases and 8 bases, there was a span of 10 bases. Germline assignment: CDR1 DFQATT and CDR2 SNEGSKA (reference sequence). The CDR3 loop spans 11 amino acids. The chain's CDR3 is CSASAGIEAFF. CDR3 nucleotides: TGCAGTGCTAGCGCGGGGATAGAAGCTTTCTTT.

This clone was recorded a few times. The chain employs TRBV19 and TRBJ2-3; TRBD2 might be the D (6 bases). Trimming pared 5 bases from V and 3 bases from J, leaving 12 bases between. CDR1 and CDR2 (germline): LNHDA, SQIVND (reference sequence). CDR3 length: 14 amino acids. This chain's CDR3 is CASSPGVTTDTQYF. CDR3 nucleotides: TGTGCCAGTAGTCCGGGGGTAACTACAGATACGCAGTATTTT.

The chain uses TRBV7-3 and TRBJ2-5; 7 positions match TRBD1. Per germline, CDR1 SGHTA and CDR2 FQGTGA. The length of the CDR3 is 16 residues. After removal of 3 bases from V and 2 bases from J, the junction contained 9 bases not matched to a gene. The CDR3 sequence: CASSFRTGETQETQYF. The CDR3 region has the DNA TGTGCCAGCAGCTTTAGGACAGGAGAGACTCAAGAGACCCAGTACTTC.

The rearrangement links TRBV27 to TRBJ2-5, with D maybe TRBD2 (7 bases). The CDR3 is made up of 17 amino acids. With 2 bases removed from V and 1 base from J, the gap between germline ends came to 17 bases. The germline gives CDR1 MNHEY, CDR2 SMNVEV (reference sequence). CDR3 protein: CASSLRRGGFPQETQYF. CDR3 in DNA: TGTGCCAGCAGTTTAAGGCGCGGGGGCTTCCCCCAAGAGACCCAGTACTTC.

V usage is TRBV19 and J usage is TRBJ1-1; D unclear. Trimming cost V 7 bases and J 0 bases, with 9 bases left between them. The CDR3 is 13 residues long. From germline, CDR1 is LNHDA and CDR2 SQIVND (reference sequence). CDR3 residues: CASKEDLNTEAFF. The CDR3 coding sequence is TGTGCCAGTAAGGAGGACCTGAACACTGAAGCTTTCTTT.

The CDR3 nucleotides read TGTGCCAGCAGCTTAGAGTCAGAAGATACGCAGTATTTT. Residues: CASSLESEDTQYF. This chain links TRBV7-2 with TRBJ2-3; D not certain. The germline V gene encodes CDR1 SGHTA and CDR2 FQGNSA. The CDR3 consists of 13 residues. Trimming left V 1 base short and J 5 bases short, with 7 bases between.

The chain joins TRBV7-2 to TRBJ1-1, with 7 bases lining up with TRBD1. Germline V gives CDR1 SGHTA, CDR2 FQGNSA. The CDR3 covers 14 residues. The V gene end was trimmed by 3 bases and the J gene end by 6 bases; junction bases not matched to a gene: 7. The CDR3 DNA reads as TGTGCCAGCAGCTTGCGGCAGGGGGACGCTGAAGCTTTCTTT. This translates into CASSLRQGDAEAFF. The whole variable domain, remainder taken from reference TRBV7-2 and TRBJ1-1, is GAGVSQSPSNKVTEKGKDVELRCDPISGHTALYWYRQSLGQGLEFLIYFQGNSAPDKSGLPSDRFSAERTGGSVSTLTIQRTQQEDSAVYLCASSLRQGDAEAFFGQGTRLTVV.

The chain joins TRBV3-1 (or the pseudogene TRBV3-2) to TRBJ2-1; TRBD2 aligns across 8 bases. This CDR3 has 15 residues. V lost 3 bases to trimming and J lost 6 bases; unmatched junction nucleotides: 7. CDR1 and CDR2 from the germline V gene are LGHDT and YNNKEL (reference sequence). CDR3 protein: CASSHLAGYSNEQFF. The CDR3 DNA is TGTGCCAGCAGCCATTTAGCGGGATACTCCAATGAGCAGTTCTTC.

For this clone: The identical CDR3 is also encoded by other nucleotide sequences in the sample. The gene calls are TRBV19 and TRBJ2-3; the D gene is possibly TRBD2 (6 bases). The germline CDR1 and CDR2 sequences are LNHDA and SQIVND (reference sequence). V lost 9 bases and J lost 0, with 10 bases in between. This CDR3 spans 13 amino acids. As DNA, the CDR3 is TGTGCCAGCCGGCGGGGCAGCACAGATACGCAGTATTTT. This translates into CASRRGSTDTQYF.